These T cell receptor beta chains were read from a single sample in a study of identical twins. TCRdb redid the calling of the 5' RACE reads with MiXCR, one entry per CDR3 protein. The table has around 1.7 million distinct CDR3 sequences, less than 35% seen once. The specimen was cord blood. The receptors shown here come from a newborn girl in good health. The CDR3 runs from the conserved cysteine through the conserved F or W.

cdr3_aa	v_call	j_call
CASSREGNTEAFF	TRBV3-1	TRBJ1-1
CAWNPAHRVGNEKLFF	TRBV30	TRBJ1-4
CASSVGDGLKEQYF	TRBV2	TRBJ2-7
CASTLVRRDTQYF	TRBV12-3/TRBV12-4	TRBJ2-3
CASSHATGTSGGAPTDTQYF	TRBV4-2	TRBJ2-3
CASSFWTRFKYEQYF	TRBV28	TRBJ2-7
CASSLGQGRDEAFF	TRBV5-1	TRBJ1-1
CSAHQNGRRFTDTQYF	TRBV20-1	TRBJ2-3
CATSRWGPSYEQYF	TRBV15	TRBJ2-7
CSASYGTEQYF	TRBV20-1	TRBJ2-7
CSAVLSGAVYEQYF	TRBV29-1	-
CASSTRDRVDEQYF	TRBV19	TRBJ2-7
CASSEAATGETQYF	TRBV2	TRBJ2-5
CASGLESYSGQFF	TRBV12-5	TRBJ2-1
CSVEEGSTYEQYF	TRBV29-1	TRBJ2-7
CSATTGQYEQYF	TRBV20-1	TRBJ2-7
CSVDGARGTEAFF	TRBV29-1	TRBJ1-1
CASSGTGASGQFF	TRBV28	TRBJ2-1
CASKKQDQPQHF	TRBV6-2/TRBV6-3	TRBJ1-5
CATKTSGSREQYF	TRBV15	TRBJ2-7
CASSKGGGSTDTQYF	TRBV7-6	TRBJ2-3
CASSQGGIIIDTQYF	TRBV3-1	TRBJ2-3
CASNLGHPNAHEQYF	TRBV5-1	TRBJ2-7
CASTELPTNEKLFF	TRBV2	TRBJ1-4
CASSPLTETMVETQFF	TRBV5-1	TRBJ2-1
CASSPFSGRAHEQFF	TRBV12-3/TRBV12-4	TRBJ2-1
CASSQLQTGGSEAFF	TRBV4-1	TRBJ1-1
CASSRRTSTYEQYF	TRBV7-2	TRBJ2-7
CSVLKREVRTSNEQYF	TRBV29-1	-
CSARDHRGRFSPLHF	TRBV20-1	TRBJ1-6
CASQNRYYEQYF	TRBV27	TRBJ2-7
CASSLLAGGRADTQYF	TRBV7-6	TRBJ2-3
CSVGSGPGGYTF	TRBV29-1	TRBJ1-2
CASSPPGLAGSSTDTQYF	TRBV18	TRBJ2-3
CASSLGRQATNYGYTF	TRBV11-2	TRBJ1-2
CASSFEPGGLYGYTF	TRBV7-2	TRBJ1-2
CASSGGIRIYEQSF	TRBV25-1	TRBJ2-5